The 5 T cell receptor beta chains listed next were all sequenced from one sample in a study of T cells in Graves' hyperthyroidism and ophthalmopathy. Researchers took RNA transcripts and amplified the TCR beta CDR3 regions from them. The TCR CDR3 was amplified in a first-round RT-PCR using the HTBI primer set. MiXCR, run by TCRdb on the multiplex PCR reads, gives a single entry per CDR3 protein. This sample has approximately 700,000 distinct CDR3 sequences, with roughly 45% found just once. Sequencing was carried out using peripheral blood or thyroid tissue (not recorded which). These receptor sequences come from an adult man with Graves' disease, either hyperthyroidism or ophthalmopathy (not recorded which).

The chain has TRBV12-3 or TRBV12-4 and TRBJ1-2, with D perhaps TRBD1 (5 bases). V was pared by 10 bases and J by 1 base, with 13 bases between. There are 13 residues in the CDR3. In DNA form, the CDR3 reads TGTGCCACCAGCCCGACAGTTAACTATGGCTACACCTTC. It encodes CATSPTVNYGYTF.

The CDR3 reads CSSEVLYRPQHF. CDR3 bases: TGCAGCAGTGAAGTGCTCTATCGGCCCCAGCATTTT. The chain uses TRBV29-1 and TRBJ1-5; D call uncertain. V lost 8 bases and J 9 bases, leaving 17 bases between the germline ends. Germline CDR1 is SQVTM and CDR2 is ANQGSEA. This CDR3 has 12 residues.

This chain uses TRBV6-6 with TRBJ2-7; 10 positions match TRBD2. CDR1 is MNHNY and CDR2 is SVGAGI in the germline V gene (reference sequence). The J segment lost 6 bases and the V segment lost 8 bases, leaving 10 bases of the junction unmatched. The CDR3 runs to 14 residues. The CDR3 protein is CASGRASGSREQYF. The CDR3 coding sequence is TGTGCCAGCGGGAGGGCTAGCGGGAGTCGCGAGCAGTACTTC.

The chain is built from TRBV11-1 and TRBJ1-5; 10 positions agree with TRBD1. CDR3 length: 15 amino acids. Germline V gives CDR1 SGHAT, CDR2 FQDESV (reference sequence). V trimming: 5 bases; J trimming: 6 bases; junction bases outside the gene matches: 7. CDR3 protein: CASSIRQGASQPQHF. The CDR3 DNA follows: TGTGCCAGCAGCATTCGACAGGGGGCCAGTCAGCCCCAGCATTTT.

The chain has TRBV6-5 and TRBJ2-5; TRBD1 aligns across 10 bases. The ends lost 1 base at V and 2 bases at J; junction bases unmatched: 7. CDR3 length equals 17 residues. From germline, CDR1 is MNHEY and CDR2 SVGAGI. The CDR3 is CASSYFPRTGGQETQYF. CDR3 coding DNA: TGTGCCAGCAGTTACTTTCCCCGGACAGGGGGTCAAGAGACCCAGTACTTC.